These T cell receptor beta chains were read from a single sample in a study of response to subunit inactivated influenza vaccine. MiXCR, applied by TCRdb to the RT-PCR reads, yields one record per CDR3 protein. The sample holds about 800,000 distinct CDR3 sequences; roughly 20% are singletons and the top ten take about 10%. Sequencing was performed on PBMCs from blood, taken around 5 days after vaccination. The receptors here all came from a man aged 50 or older who received an inactivated influenza vaccine. The CDR3 runs from the conserved cysteine through the conserved F or W. Each record gives: V gene, clone size, D gene, J gene, CDR3 DNA, CDR3 protein. The D gene is left open where the match is weak. The size of a clone is reported for some rows only, either as once, few or many, or as a class for expanded clones.

v_call: TRBV7-6; clone_size: -; d_call: TRBD1; j_call: TRBJ2-7; cdr3_nt: TGTGCCAGCAGCGCGACGACAGGGGGCGGCTCCTACGAGCAGTACTTC; cdr3_aa: CASSATTGGGSYEQYF
v_call: TRBV28; clone_size: -; d_call: TRBD2; j_call: TRBJ2-3; cdr3_nt: TGTGCCAGCAGCCACTCCCTTAGCGGGGGGGAACCCACAGATACGCAGTATTTT; cdr3_aa: CASSHSLSGGEPTDTQYF
v_call: TRBV20-1; clone_size: -; d_call: TRBD1; j_call: TRBJ2-7; cdr3_nt: TGCAGAGCCGAAGGGGTTTCAGGACAGGGGTCCTACGAGCAGTACTTC; cdr3_aa: CRAEGVSGQGSYEQYF
v_call: TRBV7-9; clone_size: -; d_call: TRBD2; j_call: TRBJ2-5; cdr3_nt: TGTGCCAGCAGCTCTAGCGGGAGGCTCCAAGAGACCCAGTACTTC; cdr3_aa: CASSSSGRLQETQYF
v_call: TRBV27; clone_size: few; d_call: TRBD1; j_call: TRBJ2-7; cdr3_nt: TGTGCCAGCAGTTTATGGGGACAGGGGACCTACGAGCAGTACTTC; cdr3_aa: CASSLWGQGTYEQYF
v_call: TRBV6-2/TRBV6-3; clone_size: many; d_call: -; j_call: TRBJ2-1; cdr3_nt: TGTGCCAGCACCTCCCGACTAGGGCAGGAGCAGTTCTTC; cdr3_aa: CASTSRLGQEQFF
v_call: TRBV5-1; clone_size: few; d_call: -; j_call: TRBJ2-7; cdr3_nt: TGCGCCAGCAGCTTGGAGATTAGCCAGACCTCCTACGAGCAGTACTTC; cdr3_aa: CASSLEISQTSYEQYF
v_call: TRBV6-1; clone_size: few; d_call: -; j_call: TRBJ2-1; cdr3_nt: TGTGCCAGCAGACCACAGGGCCCTCGGGACAATGAGCAGTTCTTC; cdr3_aa: CASRPQGPRDNEQFF
v_call: TRBV19; clone_size: few; d_call: -; j_call: TRBJ2-7; cdr3_nt: TGTGCCAGTAGTATATCTTGGTCCTCCTACGAGCAGTACTTC; cdr3_aa: CASSISWSSYEQYF
v_call: TRBV11-2; clone_size: -; d_call: -; j_call: TRBJ2-5; cdr3_nt: TGTGCCAGCAGCTTAGATTACACGGTGTCGCAGACCCAGTACTTC; cdr3_aa: CASSLDYTVSQTQYF